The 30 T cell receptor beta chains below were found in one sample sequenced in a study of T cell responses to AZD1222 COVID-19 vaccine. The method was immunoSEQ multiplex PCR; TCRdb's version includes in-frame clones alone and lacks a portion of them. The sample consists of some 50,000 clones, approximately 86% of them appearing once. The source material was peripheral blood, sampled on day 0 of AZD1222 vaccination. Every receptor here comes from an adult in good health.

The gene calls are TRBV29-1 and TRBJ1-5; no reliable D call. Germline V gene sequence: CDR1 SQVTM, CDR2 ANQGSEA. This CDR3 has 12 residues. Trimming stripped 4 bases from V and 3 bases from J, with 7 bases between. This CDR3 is CSVAQNNQPQHF. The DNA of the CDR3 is TGCAGCGTTGCGCAGAACAATCAGCCCCAGCATTTT.

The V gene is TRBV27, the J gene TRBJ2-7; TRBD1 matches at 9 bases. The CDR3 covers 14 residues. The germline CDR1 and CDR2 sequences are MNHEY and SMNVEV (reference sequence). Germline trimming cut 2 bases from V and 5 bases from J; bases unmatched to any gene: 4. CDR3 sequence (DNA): TGTGCCAGCAGTTTAGGGACAGGGAGTAACGAGCAGTACTTC. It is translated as CASSLGTGSNEQYF.

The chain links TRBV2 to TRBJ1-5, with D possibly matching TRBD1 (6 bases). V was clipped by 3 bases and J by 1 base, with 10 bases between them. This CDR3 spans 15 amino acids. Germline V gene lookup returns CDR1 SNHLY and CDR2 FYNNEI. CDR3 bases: TGTGCCAGCAGTGAGTTCAGGGGAAGCAATCAGCCCCAGCATTTT. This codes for CASSEFRGSNQPQHF.

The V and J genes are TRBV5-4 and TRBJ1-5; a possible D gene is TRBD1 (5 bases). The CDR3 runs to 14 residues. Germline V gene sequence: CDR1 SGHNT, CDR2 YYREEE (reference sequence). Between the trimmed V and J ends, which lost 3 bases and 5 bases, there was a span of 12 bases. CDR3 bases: TGTGCCAGCAGCTCCCTCCCCAGGGATCAGCCCCAGCATTTT. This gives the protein CASSSLPRDQPQHF.

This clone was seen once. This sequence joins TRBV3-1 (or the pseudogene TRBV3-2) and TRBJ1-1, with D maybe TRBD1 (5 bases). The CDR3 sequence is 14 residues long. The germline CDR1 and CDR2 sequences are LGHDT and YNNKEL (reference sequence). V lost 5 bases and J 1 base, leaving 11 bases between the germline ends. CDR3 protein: CASSDGTANTEAFF. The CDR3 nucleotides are TGTGCCAGCAGCGACGGGACGGCGAACACTGAAGCTTTCTTT.

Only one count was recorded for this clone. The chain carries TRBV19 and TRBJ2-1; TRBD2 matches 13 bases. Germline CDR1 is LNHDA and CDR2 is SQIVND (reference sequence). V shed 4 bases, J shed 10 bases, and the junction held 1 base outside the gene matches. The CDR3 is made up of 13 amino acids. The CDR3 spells CASSRLAGGEQFF. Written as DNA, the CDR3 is TGTGCCAGTAGTAGACTAGCGGGAGGCGAGCAGTTCTTC.

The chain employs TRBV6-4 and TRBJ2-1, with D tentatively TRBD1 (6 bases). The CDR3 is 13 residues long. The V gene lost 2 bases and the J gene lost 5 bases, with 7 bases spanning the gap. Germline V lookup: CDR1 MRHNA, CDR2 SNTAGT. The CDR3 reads CASSDRDNNEQFF. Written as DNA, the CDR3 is TGTGCCAGCAGTGACCGGGACAACAATGAGCAGTTCTTC.

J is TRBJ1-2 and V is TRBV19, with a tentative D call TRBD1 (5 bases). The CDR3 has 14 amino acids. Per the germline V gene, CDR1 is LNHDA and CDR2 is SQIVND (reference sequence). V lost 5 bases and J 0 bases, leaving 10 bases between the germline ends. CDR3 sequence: CASSVGGPNYGYTF. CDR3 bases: TGTGCCAGTAGTGTCGGGGGACCTAACTATGGCTACACCTTC.

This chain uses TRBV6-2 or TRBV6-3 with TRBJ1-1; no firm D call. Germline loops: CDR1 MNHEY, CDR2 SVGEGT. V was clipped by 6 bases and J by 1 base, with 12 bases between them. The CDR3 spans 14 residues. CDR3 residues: CASSLDGSNTEAFF. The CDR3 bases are TGTGCCAGCAGCCTGGACGGATCGAACACTGAAGCTTTCTTT.

DNA of the CDR3: TGCGCCAGCAGCCAAGGGGGAGGAGCGGGATGGCAGTACTTC. Encoded protein: CASSQGGGAGWQYF. This chain links TRBV4-1 with TRBJ2-7; 7 positions match TRBD2. The CDR3 is 14 residues long. After removal of 1 base from V and 9 bases from J, the junction contained 9 bases not matched to a gene. Germline CDR1 MGHRA, CDR2 YSYEKL.

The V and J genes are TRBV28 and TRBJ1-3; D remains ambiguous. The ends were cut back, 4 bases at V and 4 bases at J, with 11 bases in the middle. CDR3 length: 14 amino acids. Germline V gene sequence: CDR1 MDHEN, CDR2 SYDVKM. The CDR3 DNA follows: TGTGCCAGCAGTTCTAGAGGCGGGGGAAACACCATATATTTT. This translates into CASSSRGGGNTIYF.

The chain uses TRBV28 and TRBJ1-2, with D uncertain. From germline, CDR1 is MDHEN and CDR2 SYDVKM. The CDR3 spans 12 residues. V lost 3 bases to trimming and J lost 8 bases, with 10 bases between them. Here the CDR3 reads CASSLRADGYTF. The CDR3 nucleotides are TGTGCCAGCAGTTTGCGGGCGGACGGCTACACCTTC.

The CDR3: CASFRIMNTEAFF. Written as DNA, the CDR3 is TGTGCCAGCTTCCGTATTATGAACACTGAAGCTTTCTTT. The genes are TRBV7-2 and TRBJ1-1; unclear D gene. The germline CDR1 and CDR2 sequences are SGHTA and FQGNSA. Trimming removed 8 bases at V and 0 bases at J, with 10 bases between. This CDR3 is 13 amino acids long.

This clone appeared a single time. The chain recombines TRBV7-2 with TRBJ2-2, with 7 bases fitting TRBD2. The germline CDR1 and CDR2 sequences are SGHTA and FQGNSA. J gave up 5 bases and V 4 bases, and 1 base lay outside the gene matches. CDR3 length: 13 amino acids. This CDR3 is CASSSGRTGELFF. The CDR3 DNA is TGTGCCAGCAGCTCCGGGAGGACCGGGGAGCTGTTTTTT.

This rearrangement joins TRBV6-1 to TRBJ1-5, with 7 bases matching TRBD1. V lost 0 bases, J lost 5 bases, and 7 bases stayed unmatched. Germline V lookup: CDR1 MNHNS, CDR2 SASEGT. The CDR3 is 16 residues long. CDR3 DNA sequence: TGTGCCAGCAGTGAAGCGCCGGACAGGCCTGATCAGCCCCAGCATTTT. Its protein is CASSEAPDRPDQPQHF.

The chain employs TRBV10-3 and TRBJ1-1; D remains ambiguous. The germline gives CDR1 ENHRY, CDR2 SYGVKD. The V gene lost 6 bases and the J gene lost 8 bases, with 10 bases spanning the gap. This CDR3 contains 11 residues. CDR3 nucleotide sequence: TGTGCCATCAGAGAGGACTACGAAGCTTTCTTT. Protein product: CAIREDYEAFF.

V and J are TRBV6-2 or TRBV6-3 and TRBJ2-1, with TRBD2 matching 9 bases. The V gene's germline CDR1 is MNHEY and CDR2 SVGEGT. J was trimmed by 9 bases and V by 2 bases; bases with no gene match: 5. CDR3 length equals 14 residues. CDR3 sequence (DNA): TGTGCCAGCAGTTACAGGCGGGAGGGCGGTGAGCAGTTCTTC. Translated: CASSYRREGGEQFF.

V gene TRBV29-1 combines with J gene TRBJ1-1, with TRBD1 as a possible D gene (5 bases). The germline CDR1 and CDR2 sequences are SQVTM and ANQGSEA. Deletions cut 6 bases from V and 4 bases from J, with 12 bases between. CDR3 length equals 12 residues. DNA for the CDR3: TGCAGCGTCCATAAGAGGGGCACTGAAGCTTTCTTT. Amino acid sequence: CSVHKRGTEAFF.

The CDR3 region is CASSQDLGVAYEQYF. CDR3 DNA sequence: TGCGCCAGCAGCCAAGATTTGGGGGTGGCCTACGAGCAGTACTTC. The V and J genes are TRBV4-1 and TRBJ2-7; either TRBD1 or TRBD2 may supply D (5 bases each). Germline V CDR1 and CDR2: MGHRA, YSYEKL. With 0 bases removed from V and 2 bases from J, the gap between germline ends came to 11 bases. This CDR3 comprises 15 residues.

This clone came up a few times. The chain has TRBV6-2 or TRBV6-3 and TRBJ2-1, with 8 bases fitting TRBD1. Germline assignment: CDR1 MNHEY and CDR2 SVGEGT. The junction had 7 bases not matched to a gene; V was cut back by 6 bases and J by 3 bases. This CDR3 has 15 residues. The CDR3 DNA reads TGTGCCAGCAGCCAACAGGGGGAGGTCTACAATGAGCAGTTCTTC. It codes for CASSQQGEVYNEQFF.

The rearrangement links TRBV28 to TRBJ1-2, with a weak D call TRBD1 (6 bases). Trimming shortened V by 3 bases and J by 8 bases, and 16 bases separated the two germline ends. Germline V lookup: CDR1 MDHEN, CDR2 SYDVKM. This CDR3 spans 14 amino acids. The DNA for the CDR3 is TGTGCCAGCAGTTTGAGTTTCAGGGGAGAGGGCTACACCTTC. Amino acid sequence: CASSLSFRGEGYTF.

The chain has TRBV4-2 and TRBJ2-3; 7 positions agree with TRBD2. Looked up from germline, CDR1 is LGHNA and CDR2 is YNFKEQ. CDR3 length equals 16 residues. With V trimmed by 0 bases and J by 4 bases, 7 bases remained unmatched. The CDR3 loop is CASSQEYRLAADTQYF. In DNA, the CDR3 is TGTGCCAGCAGCCAAGAGTACAGACTAGCCGCAGATACGCAGTATTTT.

In DNA form, the CDR3 reads TGTGCCAGCAGCCCAGGGGACTATAACACCGGGGAGCTGTTTTTT. Amino acid sequence: CASSPGDYNTGELFF. The chain has TRBV9 and TRBJ2-2; possible D gene TRBD2, 7 bases. The V gene lost 4 bases and the J gene lost 2 bases, with 12 bases spanning the gap. Germline CDR1 and CDR2: SGDLS and YYNGEE. The CDR3 is 15 residues long.

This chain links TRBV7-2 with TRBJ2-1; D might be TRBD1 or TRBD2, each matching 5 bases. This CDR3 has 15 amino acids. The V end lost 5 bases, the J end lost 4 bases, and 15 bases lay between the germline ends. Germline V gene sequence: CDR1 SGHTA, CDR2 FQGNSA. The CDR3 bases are TGTGCCAGCAGCCTAGGGACCGTTCGGTACAATGAGCAGTTCTTC. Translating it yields CASSLGTVRYNEQFF.

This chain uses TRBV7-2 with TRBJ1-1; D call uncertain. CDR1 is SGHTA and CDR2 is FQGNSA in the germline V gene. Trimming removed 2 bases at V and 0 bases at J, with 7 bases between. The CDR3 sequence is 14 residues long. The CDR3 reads CASSLMGVNTEAFF. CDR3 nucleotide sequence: TGTGCCAGCAGCTTAATGGGAGTGAACACTGAAGCTTTCTTT.

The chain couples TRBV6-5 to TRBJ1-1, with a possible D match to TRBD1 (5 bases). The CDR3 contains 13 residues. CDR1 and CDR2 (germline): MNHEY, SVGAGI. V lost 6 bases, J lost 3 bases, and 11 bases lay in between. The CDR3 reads CASSVQGDTEAFF. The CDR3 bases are TGTGCCAGCAGCGTCCAAGGGGACACTGAAGCTTTCTTT.

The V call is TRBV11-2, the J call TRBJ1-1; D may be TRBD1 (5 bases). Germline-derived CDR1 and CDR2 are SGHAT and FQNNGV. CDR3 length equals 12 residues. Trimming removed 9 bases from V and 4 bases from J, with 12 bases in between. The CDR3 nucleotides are TGTGCCAGTACCAGGGTTGGCACTGAAGCTTTCTTT. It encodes CASTRVGTEAFF.

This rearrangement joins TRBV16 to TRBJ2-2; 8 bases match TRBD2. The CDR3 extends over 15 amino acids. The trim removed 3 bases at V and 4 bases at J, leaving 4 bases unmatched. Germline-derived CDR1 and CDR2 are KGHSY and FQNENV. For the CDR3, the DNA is TGTGCCAGCAGCCAGTCTACTAGCGGCACCGGGGAGCTGTTTTTT. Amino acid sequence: CASSQSTSGTGELFF.

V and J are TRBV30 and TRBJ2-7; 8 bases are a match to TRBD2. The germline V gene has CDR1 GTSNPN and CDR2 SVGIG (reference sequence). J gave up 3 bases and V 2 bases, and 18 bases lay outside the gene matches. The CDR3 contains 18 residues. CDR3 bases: TGTGCCTGGAGTCCCGCAGGAGCCTCAACTAGCGGCGGCTACGAGCAGTACTTC. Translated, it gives CAWSPAGASTSGGYEQYF. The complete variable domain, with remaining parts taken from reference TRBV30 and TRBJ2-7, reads SQTIHQWPATLVQPVGSPLSLECTVEGTSNPNLYWYRQAAGRGLQLLFYSVGIGQISSEVPQNLSASRPQDRQFILSSKKLLLSDSGFYLCAWSPAGASTSGGYEQYFGPGTRLTVT.

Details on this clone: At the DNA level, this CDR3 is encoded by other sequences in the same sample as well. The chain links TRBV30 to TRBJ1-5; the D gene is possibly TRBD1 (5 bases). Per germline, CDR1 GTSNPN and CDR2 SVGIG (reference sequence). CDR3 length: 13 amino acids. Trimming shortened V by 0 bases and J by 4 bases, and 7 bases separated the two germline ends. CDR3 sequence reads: CAWSVQGNQPQHF. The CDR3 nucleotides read TGTGCCTGGAGTGTCCAGGGTAATCAGCCCCAGCATTTT.